This paragraph reports one T cell receptor beta chain. This specimen comes from a study of blood T cell repertoires in COVID-19. Study context: From T cells, B-cell-depleted T cells, or PBMCs came the material, which was cDNA or gDNA.

Germline V gene sequence: CDR1 SGHDT, CDR2 YYEEEE. This CDR3 has 13 amino acids. The junction had 3 bases not matched to a gene; V was cut back by 4 bases and J by 3 bases. The method was immunoSEQ multiplex PCR; TCRdb's version includes in-frame clones alone and lacks a portion of them. The sample lists approximately 480,000 clones, approximately 86% seen once, with about 0.7% in the top ten. Participants' reported clinical history set cohort assignment. The clonotype was recovered from a woman aged 18-30 years who had recovered from COVID-19. The chain combines TRBV5-6 with TRBJ1-2; 7 nucleotides agree with TRBD1. Sample: PBMCs or T cells enriched from blood (not recorded which). This CDR3 is CASSRDRDYGYTF. The DNA of the CDR3 is TGTGCCAGCAGCCGTGACAGGGACTATGGCTACACCTTC.